A single sample is the source of the 7 T cell receptor beta chains below, sequenced in a study of cytomegalovirus exposure and HLA in healthy donors. PCR used 60 Vbeta primers and 13 Jbeta primers. Profiling relied on immunoSEQ multiplex PCR, and the TCRdb table lists in-frame clones only, not all of them. The sample contains 85,000 to 100,000 clones, approximately 86% of which appear only once. The material sequenced was PBMCs. These receptors were collected from a man younger than 45 in good health and CMV-seropositive.

The chain combines TRBV5-4 with TRBJ1-1, with no clear D. The CDR3 length is 14 residues. V was trimmed by 2 bases and J by 5 bases, leaving 13 bases between them. Germline CDR1 is SGHNT and CDR2 is YYREEE (reference sequence). In nucleotides, the CDR3 is TGTGCCAGCAGCTTTTCGGGGATTCGGACTGAAGCTTTCTTT. Protein product: CASSFSGIRTEAFF.

V gene TRBV5-4 combines with J gene TRBJ2-1, with no clear D. V was clipped by 2 bases and J by 4 bases, with 4 bases between them. The CDR3 runs to 12 residues. Germline V lookup: CDR1 SGHNT, CDR2 YYREEE (reference sequence). The CDR3 DNA sequence: TGTGCCAGCAGCTTTCGTTACAATGAGCAGTTCTTC. Residues: CASSFRYNEQFF.

This sequence joins TRBV7-9 and TRBJ1-2, with D perhaps matching TRBD1 (6 bases). Germline lookup yields CDR1 SEHNR and CDR2 FQNEAQ (reference sequence). This CDR3 is built from 14 residues. V was shortened by 1 base and J by 4 bases, with 10 bases between the two germline ends. The CDR3 DNA reads TGTGCCAGCAGCTTAGACAGGGACCTCTATGGCTACACCTTC. Amino acid sequence: CASSLDRDLYGYTF.

This clone was seen a few times. This chain uses TRBV30 with TRBJ2-4; tentatively, D is TRBD1 (6 bases). The CDR3 totals 15 residues. V lost 3 bases and J lost 1, with 13 bases in between. Germline loops: CDR1 GTSNPN, CDR2 SVGIG (reference sequence). The CDR3 loop reads CAWRDNRVAKNIQYF. The CDR3 nucleotides are TGTGCCTGGAGGGATAACAGGGTGGCCAAAAACATTCAGTACTTC.

This clone was seen more than once but under ten times. The chain uses TRBV5-1 and TRBJ2-1; 8 bases line up with TRBD2. CDR3 length: 14 amino acids. Germline lookup yields CDR1 SGHRS and CDR2 YFSETQ. V lost 5 bases, J lost 6 bases, and 7 bases stayed unmatched. The CDR3 nucleotides read TGCGCCAGCAGTATTAGCGGGGACCTCAATGAGCAGTTCTTC. Amino acids: CASSISGDLNEQFF.

The chain combines TRBV10-3 with TRBJ1-5; D remains unclear. CDR3 length: 15 amino acids. V was shortened by 3 bases and J by 5 bases, with 14 bases between the two germline ends. Germline lookup yields CDR1 ENHRY and CDR2 SYGVKD. The CDR3: CAISDATLADQPQHF. Written as DNA, the CDR3 is TGTGCCATCAGTGACGCGACTCTCGCGGATCAGCCCCAGCATTTT.

This rearrangement joins TRBV28 to TRBJ2-5; no reliable D call. Germline V lookup: CDR1 MDHEN, CDR2 SYDVKM. The CDR3 has 13 amino acids. Deletions cut 8 bases from V and 1 base from J, with 11 bases between. The CDR3 is CASRSFLQETQYF. The CDR3, as DNA: TGTGCCAGCCGGTCTTTCCTCCAAGAGACCCAGTACTTC.